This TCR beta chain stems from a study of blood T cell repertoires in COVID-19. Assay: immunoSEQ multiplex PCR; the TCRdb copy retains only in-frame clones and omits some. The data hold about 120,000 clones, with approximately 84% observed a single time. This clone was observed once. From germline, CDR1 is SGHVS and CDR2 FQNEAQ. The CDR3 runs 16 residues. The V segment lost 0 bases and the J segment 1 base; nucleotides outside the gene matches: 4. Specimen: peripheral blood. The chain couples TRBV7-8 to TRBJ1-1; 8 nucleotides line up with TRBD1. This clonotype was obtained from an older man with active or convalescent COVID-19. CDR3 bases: TGTGCCAGCAGCTTAGCGGGACAGGTCCAGAACACTGAAGCTTTCTTT. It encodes CASSLAGQVQNTEAFF.